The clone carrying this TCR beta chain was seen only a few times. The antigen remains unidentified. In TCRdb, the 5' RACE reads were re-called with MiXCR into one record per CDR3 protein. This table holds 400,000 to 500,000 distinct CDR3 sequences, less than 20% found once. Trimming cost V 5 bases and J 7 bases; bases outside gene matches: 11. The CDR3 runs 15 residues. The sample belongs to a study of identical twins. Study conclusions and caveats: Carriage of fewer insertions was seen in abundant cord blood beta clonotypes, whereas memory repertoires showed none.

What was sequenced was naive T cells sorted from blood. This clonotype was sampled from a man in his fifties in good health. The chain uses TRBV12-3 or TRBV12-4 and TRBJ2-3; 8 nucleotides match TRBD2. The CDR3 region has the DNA TGTGCCAGCAGTCCCGGGTTAGCGGGAATTCATACGCAGTATTTT. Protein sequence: CASSPGLAGIHTQYF.